This section outlines one TCR beta chain sequence together with its context. The data were obtained in a study of T-cell memory formation after mild COVID-19. V lost 4 bases and J lost 9, with 16 bases in between. Germline-derived CDR1 and CDR2 are SEHNR and FQNEAQ (reference sequence). This CDR3 comprises 14 residues. TCRdb called the 5' RACE reads again in MiXCR, with one record for every CDR3 protein. The data hold 300,000 to 350,000 distinct CDR3 sequences, with roughly an eighth observed a single time. The receptor comes from a man younger than 30 who had mild COVID-19 (a few samples of this study predate the infection). Cell type and time point are not known. The V call is TRBV7-9, the J call TRBJ2-1, with D perhaps given as TRBD1 or TRBD2 (6 bases each). The sample was PBMCs or a T cell subset sorted from them (not recorded which). CDR3: CASSSSGLRGEQFF. Written as DNA, the CDR3 is TGTGCCAGCAGCTCCTCGGGACTCAGGGGTGAGCAGTTCTTC. The complete variable domain, with remaining parts taken from reference TRBV7-9 and TRBJ2-1, reads DTGVSQNPRHKITKRGQNVTFRCDPISEHNRLYWYRQTLGQGPEFLTYFQNEAQLEKSRLLSDRFSAERPKGSFSTLEIQRTEQGDSAMYLCASSSSGLRGEQFFGPGTRLTVL.